A single T cell receptor (beta chain) is shown here with its context. Its antigen is unknown. With a much larger clone just one base away, this may be a read error. Sample-barcoded 5' priming and a J-beta primer mix drove a second PCR of roughly 6 to 12 cycles. One entry per CDR3 protein, called by TCRdb with MiXCR from the 5' RACE reads. The sample yields hundreds of thousands of distinct CDR3 sequences, less than 35% seen once. The CDR3 is made up of 14 amino acids. Germline CDR1 SNHLY, CDR2 FYNNEI. V lost 6 bases, J lost 5 bases, and 14 bases lay in between. The sample originates from a study of blood T cells in healthy people across ages. Study-level background: Template switching captured about one barcoded beta molecule per two T cells.

The study, taken as a whole, reports: The diversity estimates, figures obtained from one million T cells, were considered underestimates. The CMV status of each donor remained undetermined, and this could have confounded shifts in expanded clonotypes.

This receptor was obtained from a woman over 75 in good health. The chain is built from TRBV2 and TRBJ2-1; D is unclear. The sequencing input was blood. The CDR3 is CASRVENANNEQFF. CDR3 coding DNA: TGTGCCAGCAGAGTCGAGAATGCTAACAATGAGCAGTTCTTC.